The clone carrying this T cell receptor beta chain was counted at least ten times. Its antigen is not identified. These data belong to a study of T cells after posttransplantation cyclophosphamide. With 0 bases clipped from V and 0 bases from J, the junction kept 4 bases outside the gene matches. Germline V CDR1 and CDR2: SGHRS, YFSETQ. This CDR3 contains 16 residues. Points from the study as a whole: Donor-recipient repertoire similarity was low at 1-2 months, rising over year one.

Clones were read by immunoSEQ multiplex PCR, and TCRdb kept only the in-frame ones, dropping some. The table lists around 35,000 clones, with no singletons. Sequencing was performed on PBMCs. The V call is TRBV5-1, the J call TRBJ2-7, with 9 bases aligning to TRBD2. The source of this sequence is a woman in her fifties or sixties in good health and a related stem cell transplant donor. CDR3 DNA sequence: TGCGCCAGCAGCTTGGACCCTAGCGGGAACTCCTACGAGCAGTACTTC. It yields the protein CASSLDPSGNSYEQYF.